Sequencing of this T cell receptor (beta chain) was carried out in a study of blood T cell repertoires in COVID-19. In the study's own analysis: Researchers report that nucleated cell counts were estimated from reference gene primer amplification. Profiled with immunoSEQ multiplex PCR; TCRdb holds only in-frame clones, not every one. Clone size and V and J calls were adopted from that table, with D and trimming inferred from the DNA. The profile covers a few hundred thousand clones, with roughly 90% appearing a single time and 9.5% taken by the ten largest. Germline V gene sequence: CDR1 SGDLS, CDR2 YYNGEE. This CDR3 region has 12 residues. Trimming left V 4 bases short and J 10 bases short, with 13 bases between. Participants reported their clinical history, and cohort assignment relied on those reports.

This rearrangement joins TRBV9 to TRBJ2-3; D is unresolved. This receptor was taken from a woman aged 40 to 50 who had recovered from COVID-19. The sample consisted of PBMCs or T cells enriched from blood (not recorded which). CDR3 bases: TGTGCCAGCAGCCGGCGAGGCGTGGCGCAGTATTTT. Protein: CASSRRGVAQYF.